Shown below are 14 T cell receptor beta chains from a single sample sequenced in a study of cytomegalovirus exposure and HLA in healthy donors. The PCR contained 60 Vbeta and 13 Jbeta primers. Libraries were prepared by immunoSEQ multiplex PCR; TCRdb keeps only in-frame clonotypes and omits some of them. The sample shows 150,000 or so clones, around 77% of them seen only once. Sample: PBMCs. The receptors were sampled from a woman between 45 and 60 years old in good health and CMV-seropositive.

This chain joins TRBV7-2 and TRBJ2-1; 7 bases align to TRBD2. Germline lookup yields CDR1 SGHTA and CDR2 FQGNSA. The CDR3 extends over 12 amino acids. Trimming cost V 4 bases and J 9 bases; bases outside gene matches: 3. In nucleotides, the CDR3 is TGTGCCAGCAGCTGGGGGGGTAGTGAGCAGTTCTTC. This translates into CASSWGGSEQFF.

CDR3 amino acids: CASSAQGAYVNEQFF. The CDR3 DNA is TGCGCCAGCAGCGCACAGGGGGCTTATGTAAATGAGCAGTTCTTC. V and J are TRBV5-1 and TRBJ2-1, with 9 bases matching TRBD1. Trimming took 4 bases from V and 7 from J; bases not matched to a gene: 9. The germline gives CDR1 SGHRS, CDR2 YFSETQ. The CDR3 is made up of 15 amino acids.

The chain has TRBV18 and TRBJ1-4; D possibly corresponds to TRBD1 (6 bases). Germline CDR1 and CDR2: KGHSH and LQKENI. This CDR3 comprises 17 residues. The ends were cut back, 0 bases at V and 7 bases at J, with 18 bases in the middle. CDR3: CASSPPNLGQGFEKLFF. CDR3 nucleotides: TGTGCCAGCTCACCACCGAATCTCGGGCAGGGGTTTGAAAAACTGTTTTTT.

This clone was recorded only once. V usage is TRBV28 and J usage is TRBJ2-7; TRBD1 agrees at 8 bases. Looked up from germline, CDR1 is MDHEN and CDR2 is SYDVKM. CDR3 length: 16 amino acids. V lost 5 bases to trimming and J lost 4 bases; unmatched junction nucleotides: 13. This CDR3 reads CASSTLRTGLSYEQYF. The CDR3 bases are TGTGCCAGCAGTACCCTCCGGACAGGGCTGAGTTACGAGCAGTACTTC.

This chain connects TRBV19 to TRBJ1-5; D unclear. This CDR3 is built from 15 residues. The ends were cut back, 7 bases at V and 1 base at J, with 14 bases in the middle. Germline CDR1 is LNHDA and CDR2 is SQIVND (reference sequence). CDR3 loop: CASKRETGSNQPQHF. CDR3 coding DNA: TGTGCCAGTAAGCGAGAGACGGGGAGCAATCAGCCCCAGCATTTT.

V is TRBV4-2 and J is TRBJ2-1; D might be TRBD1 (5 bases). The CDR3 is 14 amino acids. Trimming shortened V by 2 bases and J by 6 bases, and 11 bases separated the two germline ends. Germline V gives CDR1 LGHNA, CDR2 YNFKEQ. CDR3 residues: CASSQPGFSNEQFF. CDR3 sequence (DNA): TGTGCCAGCAGCCAACCAGGGTTCTCCAATGAGCAGTTCTTC.

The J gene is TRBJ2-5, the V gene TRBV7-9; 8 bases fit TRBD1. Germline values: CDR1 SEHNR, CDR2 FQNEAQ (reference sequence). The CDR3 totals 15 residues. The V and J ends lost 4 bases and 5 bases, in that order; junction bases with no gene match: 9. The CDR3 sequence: CASSSEQGGAETQYF. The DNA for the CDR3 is TGTGCCAGCAGCTCGGAACAGGGGGGTGCGGAGACCCAGTACTTC.

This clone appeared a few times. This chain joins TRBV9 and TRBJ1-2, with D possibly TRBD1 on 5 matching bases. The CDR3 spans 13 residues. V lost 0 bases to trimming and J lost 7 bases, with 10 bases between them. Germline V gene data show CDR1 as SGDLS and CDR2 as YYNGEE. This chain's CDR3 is CASSVGRVGGYTF. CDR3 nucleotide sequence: TGTGCCAGCAGCGTAGGCAGGGTCGGTGGCTACACCTTC.

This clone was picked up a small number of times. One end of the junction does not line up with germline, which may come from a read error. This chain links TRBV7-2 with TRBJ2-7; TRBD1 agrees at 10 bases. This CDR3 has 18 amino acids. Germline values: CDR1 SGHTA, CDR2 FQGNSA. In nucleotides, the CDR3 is TGTGCCAGCAGATTAGACGGGACAGGGGTCCCTCAAGGGTACGAGCAGTACTTC. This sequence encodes CASRLDGTGVPQGYEQYF.

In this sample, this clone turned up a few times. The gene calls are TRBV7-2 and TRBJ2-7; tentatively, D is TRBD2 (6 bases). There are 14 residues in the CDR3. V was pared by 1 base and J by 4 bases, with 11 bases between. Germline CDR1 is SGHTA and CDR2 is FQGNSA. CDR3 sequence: CASSLDGGSYEQYF. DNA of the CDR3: TGTGCCAGCAGCTTAGACGGGGGATCGTACGAGCAGTACTTC.

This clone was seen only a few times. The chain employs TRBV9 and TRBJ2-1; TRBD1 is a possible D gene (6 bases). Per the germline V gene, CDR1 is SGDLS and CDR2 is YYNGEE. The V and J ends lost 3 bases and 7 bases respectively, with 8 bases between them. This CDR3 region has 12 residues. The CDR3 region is CASSGGPNEQFF. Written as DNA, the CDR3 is TGTGCCAGCAGCGGGGGGCCGAATGAGCAGTTCTTC.

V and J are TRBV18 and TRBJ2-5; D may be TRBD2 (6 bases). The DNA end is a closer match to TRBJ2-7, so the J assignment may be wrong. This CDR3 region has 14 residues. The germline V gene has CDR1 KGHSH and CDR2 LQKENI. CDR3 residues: CASSLGGPIYEQYF. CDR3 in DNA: TGTGCCAGCTCCCTCGGGGGACCCATCTACGAGCAGTACTTC.

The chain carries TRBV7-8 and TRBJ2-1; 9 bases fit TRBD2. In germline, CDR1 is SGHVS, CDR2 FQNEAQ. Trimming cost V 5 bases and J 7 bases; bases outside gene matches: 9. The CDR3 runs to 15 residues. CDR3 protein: CASSLSSGTLNEQFF. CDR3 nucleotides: TGTGCCAGCAGCCTGTCTAGCGGGACCCTGAATGAGCAGTTCTTC.

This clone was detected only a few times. Here the CDR3 reads CASSRGTGGNGYTF. In DNA form, the CDR3 reads TGTGCCAGCAGCAGGGGGACAGGGGGCAATGGCTACACCTTC. The J gene is TRBJ1-2, the V gene TRBV7-2; 12 bases match TRBD1. CDR1 SGHTA and CDR2 FQGNSA come from the germline V gene. The CDR3 loop spans 14 amino acids. Unmatched junction bases numbered 4, after V lost 5 bases and J lost 6 bases.